This TCR beta chain was identified during a study of CD8+CD57+ T cells in acquired aplastic anemia. At the level of the study: The average for DNA from sorted CD4+ and CD8+ cells was approximately 3.2 ug. In CD4+ cells, healthy donors produced an average of around 11 million reads.

Genomic DNA, serving as template, underwent TCR beta VDJ and CDR3 profiling. TCRdb re-called the reads through MiXCR, storing one row per CDR3 protein. The sample records 400,000 to 450,000 distinct CDR3 sequences, 65% to 80% being singletons. Notes on the study in general: Patients and controls shared just under 30 CD8+ CDR3 sequences, highly expressed in patients. Patients and healthy controls showed no significant CD8+ Simpson's diversity difference.

The CDR3 runs to 14 residues. Per the germline V gene, CDR1 is SGDLS and CDR2 is YYNGEE. Note on this clonotype: Its target is not known. The junction and the germline gene differ at one end; a read error may be behind it.

This chain uses TRBV9 with TRBJ2-5; D not certain. The sample taken for sequencing was sorted CD4+, CD8+, or CD8+CD57+ T cells (not recorded which) from PBMCs. This sequence was found in a human donor in good health, serving as a control. CDR3 region: CASSVGDLGETQYF. In DNA form, the CDR3 reads TGTGCTAGCAGCGTAGGAGACCTGGGAGAGACCCAGTACTTC. Combining the CDR3 with reference TRBV9 and TRBJ2-5 gives the whole variable domain DSGVTQTPKHLITATGQRVTLRCSPRSGDLSVYWYQQSLDQGLQFLIQYYNGEERAKGNILERFSAQQFPDLHSELNLSSLELGDSALYFCASSVGDLGETQYFGPGTRLLVL.